These 2 T cell receptor beta chains share one sample of origin, sequenced in a study of blood T cell repertoires in COVID-19. Only in-frame clones appear in the TCRdb table, and some are missing; sequencing was by immunoSEQ multiplex PCR. The profile covers approximately 160,000 clones, with roughly four fifths appearing a single time and roughly a tenth taken by the ten largest. Sequences were obtained from peripheral blood. These receptors were collected from a human donor in a cohort sampled during active COVID-19.

The CDR3 sequence is CASSQRGGRNEQFF. The CDR3 region has the DNA TGTGCCAGCAGTCAGCGGGGGGGCCGCAATGAGCAGTTCTTC. The chain joins TRBV6-6 to TRBJ2-1, with 10 bases fitting TRBD2. Germline lookup yields CDR1 MNHNY and CDR2 SVGAGI (reference sequence). V lost 5 bases and J lost 6; bases outside the gene matches: 4. The CDR3 contains 14 residues.

This sequence joins TRBV6-5 and TRBJ1-3; no definite D call. The CDR3 is 13 amino acids. Germline lookup yields CDR1 MNHEY and CDR2 SVGAGI. V was trimmed by 7 bases and J by 0 bases, leaving 7 bases between them. CDR3 loop: CASNQDSGNTIYF. The CDR3 nucleotides are TGTGCCAGCAACCAGGACTCTGGAAACACCATATATTTT.